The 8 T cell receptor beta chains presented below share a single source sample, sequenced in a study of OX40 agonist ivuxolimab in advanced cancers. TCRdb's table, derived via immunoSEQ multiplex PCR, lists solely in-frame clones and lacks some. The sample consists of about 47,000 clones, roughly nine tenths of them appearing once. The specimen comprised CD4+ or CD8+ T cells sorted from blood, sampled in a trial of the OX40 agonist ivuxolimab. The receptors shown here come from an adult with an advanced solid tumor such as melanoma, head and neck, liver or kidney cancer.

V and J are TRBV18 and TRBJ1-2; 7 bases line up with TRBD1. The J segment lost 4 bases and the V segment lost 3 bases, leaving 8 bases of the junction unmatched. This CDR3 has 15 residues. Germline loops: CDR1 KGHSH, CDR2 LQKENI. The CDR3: CASSPGQANVYGYTF. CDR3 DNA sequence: TGTGCCAGCTCACCTGGACAGGCTAATGTCTATGGCTACACCTTC. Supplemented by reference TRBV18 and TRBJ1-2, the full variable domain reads NAGVMQNPRHLVRRRGQEARLRCSPMKGHSHVYWYRQLPEEGLKFMVYLQKENIIDESGMPKERFSAEFPKEGPSILRIQQVVRGDSAAYFCASSPGQANVYGYTFGSGTRLTVV.

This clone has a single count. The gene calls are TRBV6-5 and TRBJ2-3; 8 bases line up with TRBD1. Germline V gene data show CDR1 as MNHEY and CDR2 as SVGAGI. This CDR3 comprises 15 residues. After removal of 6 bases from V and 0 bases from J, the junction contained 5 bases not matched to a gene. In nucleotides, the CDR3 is TGTGCCAGCAGCCGGACAGGGTTGAGCACAGATACGCAGTATTTT. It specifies CASSRTGLSTDTQYF.

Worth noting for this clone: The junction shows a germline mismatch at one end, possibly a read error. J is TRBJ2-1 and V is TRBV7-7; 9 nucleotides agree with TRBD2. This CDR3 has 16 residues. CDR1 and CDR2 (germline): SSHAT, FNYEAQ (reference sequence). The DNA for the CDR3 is TGTGCTAGCAGCTTATTAGGTGGCGGGAGGGCCGGTGAGCAGTTCTTC. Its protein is CASSLLGGGRAGEQFF.

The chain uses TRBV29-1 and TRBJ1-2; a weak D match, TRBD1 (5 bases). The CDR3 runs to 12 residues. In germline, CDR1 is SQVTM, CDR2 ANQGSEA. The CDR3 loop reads CSARDGRRGYTF. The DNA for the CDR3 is TGCAGTGCCCGGGACGGGCGTCGAGGCTACACCTTC.

Written as DNA, the CDR3 is TGTGCCAGCAGGATGAGCGGGAACACCGGGGAGCTGTTTTTT. Amino acid sequence: CASRMSGNTGELFF. The chain is built from TRBV7-9 and TRBJ2-2, with D possibly TRBD2 on 5 matching bases. The CDR3 spans 14 residues. Germline loops: CDR1 SEHNR, CDR2 FQNEAQ (reference sequence). Trimming cost V 6 bases and J 1 base, with 9 bases left between them.

The chain's CDR3 is CASSPLTSYNEQFF. DNA for the CDR3: TGTGCCAGTAGTCCCCTGACCTCCTACAATGAGCAGTTCTTC. The chain has TRBV19 and TRBJ2-1; no clear D. The CDR3 extends over 14 amino acids. The V end was cut by 5 bases, the J end by 0 bases, with 8 bases between. CDR1 is LNHDA and CDR2 is SQIVND in the germline V gene (reference sequence).

In DNA form, the CDR3 reads TGCAGCGCCCGGACACCGGAGAGAAGGGCTGGGGCCAACGTCCTGACTTTC. Translated, it gives CSARTPERRAGANVLTF. V and J are TRBV29-1 and TRBJ2-6; the D gene is possibly TRBD1 (5 bases). The CDR3 has 17 amino acids. V lost 7 bases, J lost 2 bases, and 21 bases lay in between. Germline V gene data show CDR1 as SQVTM and CDR2 as ANQGSEA.

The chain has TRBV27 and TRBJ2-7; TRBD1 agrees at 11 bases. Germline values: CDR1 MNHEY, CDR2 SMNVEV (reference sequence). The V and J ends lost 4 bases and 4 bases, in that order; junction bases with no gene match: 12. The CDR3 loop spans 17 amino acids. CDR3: CASSSRGGDRGKYEQYF. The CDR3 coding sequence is TGTGCCAGCAGTTCGCGTGGAGGGGACAGGGGGAAGTACGAGCAGTACTTC.